Following are 9 T cell receptor beta chains from one sample sequenced in a study of response to subunit inactivated influenza vaccine (dated by TCRdb to 2016 to 2019). The library was produced with RT-PCR. The sequencer listed for this sample is Illumina HiSeq 2500. TCRdb trimmed the raw reads at Q25, called clones with MiXCR and kept productive beta chains. CDR3 protein duplicates are merged, each entry listing the most common genes and DNA. This sample gives approximately 680,000 distinct CDR3 sequences in total; approximately 14% of them show up just once. Jointly, the top ten make up around 10% of the sample. The sample here was PBMCs from blood, taken about 13 days after vaccination. The receptors derive from a middle-aged man who received an inactivated influenza vaccine. Donor details come from another sample of the same person, matched by shared clones.

J is TRBJ1-5 and V is TRBV20-1, with 8 bases lining up with TRBD1. Germline V gene sequence: CDR1 DFQATT, CDR2 SNEGSKA (reference sequence). The CDR3 contains 15 residues. With 3 bases clipped from V and 1 base from J, the junction kept 5 bases outside the gene matches. CDR3 DNA sequence: TGCAGTGCTAGGGAAACAGGGGGGAGCAATCAGCCCCAGCATTTT. Translation: CSARETGGSNQPQHF.

This clonotype was seen a few times. The chain links TRBV3-1 to TRBJ2-3, with 9 bases lining up with TRBD1. The CDR3 has 16 amino acids. V shed 3 bases, J shed 5 bases, and the junction held 9 bases outside the gene matches. CDR1 is LGHDT, CDR2 YNNKEL, per germline (reference sequence). The CDR3 here is CASSHGTGKGKDTQYF. CDR3 DNA sequence: TGTGCCAGCAGCCACGGGACAGGGAAAGGGAAAGATACGCAGTATTTT.

This clonotype has a handful of counts. The rearrangement uses TRBV10-3 and TRBJ2-2, with D tentatively TRBD1 (5 bases). Germline V CDR1 and CDR2: ENHRY, SYGVKD. V shed 7 bases and J shed 5 bases, with 11 bases lying between them. The CDR3 loop spans 13 amino acids. The CDR3 protein is CAIKTQGTGELFF. CDR3 DNA: TGTGCCATCAAGACCCAGGGAACCGGGGAGCTGTTTTTT.

The J gene is TRBJ2-7, the V gene TRBV12-3 or TRBV12-4; a possible D gene is TRBD1 (5 bases). V was pared by 3 bases and J by 5 bases, with 11 bases between. CDR3 length: 13 residues. This chain's CDR3 is CASSFGRVNEQYF. CDR3 bases: TGTGCCAGCAGTTTCGGCAGGGTCAACGAGCAGTACTTC.

This clonotype appeared a single time. The chain employs TRBV20-1 and TRBJ2-5; D gene uncertain. In germline, CDR1 is DFQATT, CDR2 SNEGSKA (reference sequence). Trimming shortened V by 5 bases and J by 3 bases, and 13 bases separated the two germline ends. The CDR3 length is 13 residues. The CDR3 nucleotides are TGCAGTGCTTTCCTCTGGGCGGAAGAGACCCAGTACTTC. It is translated as CSAFLWAEETQYF.

The J gene is TRBJ2-1, the V gene TRBV20-1; 8 nucleotides agree with TRBD1. CDR3 size: 14 residues. Germline trimming cut 4 bases from V and 2 bases from J; bases unmatched to any gene: 4. Germline CDR1 and CDR2: DFQATT and SNEGSKA (reference sequence). CDR3 loop: CSAILQGAYNEQFF. CDR3 nucleotides: TGCAGTGCTATCTTACAGGGGGCCTACAATGAGCAGTTCTTC.

The CDR3 loop reads CSAGTSRTGELFF. The CDR3 region has the DNA TGCAGCGCGGGGACTAGCAGGACCGGGGAGCTGTTTTTT. This chain links TRBV29-1 with TRBJ2-2, with 9 bases identical to TRBD2. The V gene end was trimmed by 7 bases and the J gene end by 5 bases; junction bases not matched to a gene: 5. Germline lookup yields CDR1 SQVTM and CDR2 ANQGSEA. The CDR3 sequence is 13 residues long.

The chain is built from TRBV20-1 and TRBJ2-1; TRBD2 agrees at 14 bases. V lost 5 bases, J lost 7 bases, and 4 bases stayed unmatched. The CDR3 spans 14 residues. Germline CDR1 DFQATT, CDR2 SNEGSKA (reference sequence). The CDR3 region is CSAGGTSGGNEQFF. CDR3 coding DNA: TGCAGTGCTGGAGGGACTAGCGGGGGAAATGAGCAGTTCTTC.

The chain couples TRBV7-6 to TRBJ2-1; TRBD2 agrees at 8 bases. The length of the CDR3 is 16 residues. CDR1 SGHVS and CDR2 FNYEAQ come from the germline V gene. The trim removed 0 bases at V and 5 bases at J, leaving 6 bases unmatched. The DNA of the CDR3 is TGTGCCAGCAGCTTAGCGGTGGCGGGGGGAGACAATGAGCAGTTCTTC. Translating it yields CASSLAVAGGDNEQFF.